These 31 T cell receptor beta chains originate from one sample sequenced in a study of Graves' ophthalmopathy and Graves' hyperthyroidism. Beta-chain TCR CDR3 regions were amplified from RNA transcripts. HTBI primers primed a first-round RT-PCR, and a second-round multiplex PCR followed. TCRdb recomputed calls from the multiplex PCR reads with MiXCR, one row per CDR3 protein. The sample shows roughly 160,000 distinct CDR3 sequences, 35% to 50% of them seen only once. The sample was peripheral blood. The receptors stem from a man aged 30-40 years with Graves' ophthalmopathy.

This clonotype was seen ten or more times. V is TRBV7-2 and J is TRBJ2-5; no reliable D call. This CDR3 comprises 15 residues. Trimming pared 4 bases from V and 5 bases from J, leaving 17 bases between. Germline assignment: CDR1 SGHTA and CDR2 FQGNSA. This CDR3 reads CASSSQVAVLETQYF. The CDR3 region has the DNA TGTGCCAGCAGCTCCCAGGTGGCTGTTCTCGAGACCCAGTACTTC.

This clonotype was recorded at least ten times. The V call is TRBV29-1, the J call TRBJ1-1, with D tentatively TRBD1 (6 bases). The germline gives CDR1 SQVTM, CDR2 ANQGSEA. Between the trimmed V and J ends, which lost 4 bases and 5 bases, there was a span of 14 bases. CDR3 length equals 13 residues. The CDR3 sequence is CSVAKGGQTEAFF. The CDR3 DNA follows: TGCAGCGTTGCGAAGGGAGGACAGACTGAAGCTTTCTTT.

The V gene is TRBV27, the J gene TRBJ2-4, with 10 bases aligning to TRBD2. In germline, CDR1 is MNHEY, CDR2 SMNVEV (reference sequence). Germline trimming cut 5 bases from V and 16 bases from J; bases unmatched to any gene: 11. The CDR3 contains 13 residues. The CDR3 protein is CASSPRLAGDPYF. The CDR3 nucleotides read TGTGCCAGCAGTCCCCGTCTAGCGGGGGATCCTTACTTC.

The rearrangement links TRBV24-1 to TRBJ1-2; D is unclear. The CDR3 totals 13 residues. V was trimmed by 3 bases and J by 2 bases, leaving 6 bases between them. Germline V gives CDR1 KGHDR, CDR2 SFDVKD. The chain's CDR3 is CATSDRGNYGYTF. The CDR3 DNA reads as TGTGCCACCAGTGATCGGGGAAACTATGGCTACACCTTC.

This clonotype has a count of ten or more. The gene calls are TRBV27 and TRBJ1-2; possibly TRBD1 for D (5 bases). Trimming took 0 bases from V and 3 from J, leaving 11 bases between them. This CDR3 is built from 15 residues. Germline V CDR1 and CDR2: MNHEY, SMNVEV (reference sequence). The CDR3 DNA sequence: TGTGCCAGCAGTTTATCGGGGCAGAGGCACTATGGCTACACCTTC. This gives the protein CASSLSGQRHYGYTF.

CDR3 sequence (DNA): TGTGCCAGCACCCGAGGACAGGGGGGATCCTACGAGCAGTACTTC. Protein: CASTRGQGGSYEQYF. This sequence joins TRBV6-2 or TRBV6-3 and TRBJ2-7; 10 bases map to TRBD1. With V trimmed by 7 bases and J by 1 base, 7 bases remained unmatched. Germline V lookup: CDR1 MNHEY, CDR2 SVGEGT. This CDR3 has 15 residues.

In its sample, this clonotype was seen many times. The CDR3 region is CASKLTGGSEQYF. The CDR3 DNA follows: TGTGCCAGCAAGTTAACAGGGGGCAGCGAGCAGTACTTC. This rearrangement joins TRBV5-6 to TRBJ2-7, with 9 positions matching TRBD1. CDR3 length equals 13 residues. V shed 6 bases, J shed 6 bases, and the junction held 7 bases outside the gene matches. Germline assignment: CDR1 SGHDT and CDR2 YYEEEE. Complete variable domain (other parts from reference TRBV5-6 and TRBJ2-7): DAGVTQSPTHLIKTRGQQVTLRCSPKSGHDTVSWYQQALGQGPQFIFQYYEEEERQRGNFPDRFSGHQFPNYSSELNVNALLLGDSALYLCASKLTGGSEQYFGPGTRLTVT.

The rearrangement joins TRBV12-3 or TRBV12-4 to TRBJ1-5; 7 bases align to TRBD1. Losses at the gene ends were 3 bases for V and 9 bases for J; bases not matched to a gene: 8. The CDR3 extends over 14 amino acids. The CDR3 is CASSFRQGILPQHF. The DNA of the CDR3 is TGTGCCAGCAGTTTTAGACAGGGAATCTTGCCCCAGCATTTT.

This clonotype came up many times. This chain joins TRBV28 and TRBJ2-7; a possible D gene is TRBD2 (6 bases). Trimming took off 2 bases at V and 4 bases at J, with 18 bases between the two ends. The CDR3 totals 16 residues. CDR1 is MDHEN and CDR2 is SYDVKM in the germline V gene. CDR3 residues: CASSLLQYGSSYEQYF. CDR3 bases: TGTGCCAGCAGTTTACTTCAATACGGGAGTTCGTACGAGCAGTACTTC.

This clonotype came up many times. This chain joins TRBV4-1 and TRBJ1-5, with 8 bases identical to TRBD1. Germline-derived CDR1 and CDR2 are MGHRA and YSYEKL. CDR3 length equals 15 residues. With V trimmed by 1 base and J by 6 bases, 5 bases remained unmatched. The CDR3 DNA reads TGCGCCAGCAGCCAAGTGTCAGGGGGCTTTCAGCCCCAGCATTTT. As protein: CASSQVSGGFQPQHF.

This clonotype was seen at least ten times. The gene calls are TRBV6-2 or TRBV6-3 and TRBJ2-5; perhaps TRBD2 as D (6 bases). The length of the CDR3 is 13 residues. V lost 2 bases and J lost 2, with 6 bases in between. The germline V gene has CDR1 MNHEY and CDR2 SVGEGT. The CDR3 region has the DNA TGTGCCAGCAGTTACCGGGAGCAAGAGACCCAGTACTTC. As protein: CASSYREQETQYF.

The table lists this clonotype with many counts. The genes are TRBV7-2 and TRBJ2-4; 7 positions agree with TRBD1. The CDR3 runs to 17 residues. The V gene's germline CDR1 is SGHTA and CDR2 FQGNSA. Losses at the gene ends were 5 bases for V and 0 bases for J; bases not matched to a gene: 10. CDR3 nucleotides: TGTGCCAGCAGCCCCCGGACAGGAGCACTAGCCAAAAACATTCAGTACTTC. It specifies CASSPRTGALAKNIQYF.

V usage is TRBV6-2 or TRBV6-3 and J usage is TRBJ1-5; D is uncertain. Per germline, CDR1 MNHEY and CDR2 SVGEGT. The CDR3 consists of 13 residues. Trimming removed 9 bases from V and 7 bases from J, with 16 bases in between. CDR3 DNA: TGTGCCAGTAATACCAACCGGGTCCAGCCCCAGCATTTT. This encodes CASNTNRVQPQHF.

This clonotype was seen repeatedly, ten times or more. The genes are TRBV18 and TRBJ2-7, with D maybe TRBD2 (5 bases). Looked up from germline, CDR1 is KGHSH and CDR2 is LQKENI. Trimming took 6 bases from V and 2 from J, leaving 11 bases between them. This CDR3 has 13 amino acids. The CDR3 protein is CASSPSSTYEQYF. Here the CDR3 DNA reads TGTGCCAGCTCCCCTAGCTCTACCTACGAGCAGTACTTC.

This clonotype was seen ten or more times. The rearrangement joins TRBV24-1 to TRBJ2-5, with 8 nucleotides matching TRBD1. V was pared by 4 bases and J by 4 bases, with 4 bases of the junction left unmatched. The CDR3 length is 14 residues. The germline CDR1 and CDR2 sequences are KGHDR and SFDVKD. The CDR3 bases are TGTGCCACCAGTGACCCCGGACAGGGAGAGACCCAGTACTTC. This sequence encodes CATSDPGQGETQYF.

The chain links TRBV12-3 or TRBV12-4 to TRBJ1-6; D is ambiguous. This CDR3 has 14 amino acids. V lost 3 bases and J 16 bases, leaving 19 bases between the germline ends. The CDR3 nucleotides are TGTGCCAGCAGTTTTGGGCAGGTCTTAACCGCTCTCCACTTT. Residues: CASSFGQVLTALHF.

This clonotype appeared many times. The genes are TRBV4-1 and TRBJ2-7; TRBD1 agrees at 8 bases. The germline V gene encodes CDR1 MGHRA and CDR2 YSYEKL. J lost 2 bases, V lost 4 bases, and 7 bases had no gene match. The CDR3 length is 15 residues. The CDR3 region is CASSPLRGPAYEQYF. DNA of the CDR3: TGCGCCAGCAGCCCCCTCAGGGGGCCAGCCTACGAGCAGTACTTC.

This clonotype appeared many times. V gene TRBV6-4 combines with J gene TRBJ2-7; D is possibly TRBD1 (6 bases). CDR1 MRHNA and CDR2 SNTAGT come from the germline V gene. The V gene lost 5 bases and the J gene lost 2 bases, with 10 bases spanning the gap. This CDR3 is built from 13 residues. The CDR3 is CASSRQVTYEQYF. The CDR3 DNA follows: TGTGCCAGCAGTCGACAGGTTACCTACGAGCAGTACTTC.

This chain connects TRBV6-1 to TRBJ1-3; D perhaps matches TRBD1 (5 bases). CDR1 MNHNS and CDR2 SASEGT come from the germline V gene. This CDR3 comprises 16 residues. V was shortened by 6 bases and J by 0 bases, with 15 bases between the two germline ends. The CDR3 DNA follows: TGTGCCAGCAGAGCAGGGTCCCTCGGCTCTGGAAACACCATATATTTT. Translating it yields CASRAGSLGSGNTIYF.

This clonotype was seen many times. This chain links TRBV20-1 with TRBJ2-7; D not certain. With 2 bases removed from V and 0 bases from J, the gap between germline ends came to 8 bases. CDR3 length: 13 residues. In germline, CDR1 is DFQATT, CDR2 SNEGSKA (reference sequence). DNA for the CDR3: TGCAGTGCTAGACCAGTATCCTCCTACGAGCAGTACTTC. This gives the protein CSARPVSSYEQYF.

This sequence joins TRBV6-2 or TRBV6-3 and TRBJ1-2; TRBD1 might be the D (6 bases). Germline V gene data show CDR1 as MNHEY and CDR2 as SVGEGT. The CDR3 consists of 15 residues. The V gene lost 0 bases and the J gene lost 3 bases, with 11 bases spanning the gap. CDR3 protein: CASSYSRGRDYGYTF. Here the CDR3 DNA reads TGTGCCAGCAGTTACTCCCGGGGGCGCGACTATGGCTACACCTTC.

The rearrangement uses TRBV7-9 and TRBJ1-6, with 8 bases identical to TRBD1. With 5 bases clipped from V and 8 bases from J, the junction kept 8 bases outside the gene matches. The CDR3 has 15 residues. Germline CDR1 SEHNR, CDR2 FQNEAQ (reference sequence). The CDR3 loop reads CASSPLDRGHSPLHF. The CDR3 bases are TGTGCCAGCAGCCCCCTCGACAGGGGTCATTCACCCCTCCACTTT.

The chain links TRBV6-1 to TRBJ2-7; maybe TRBD2 (6 bases). Germline assignment: CDR1 MNHNS and CDR2 SASEGT. The length of the CDR3 is 14 residues. Trimming shortened V by 6 bases and J by 5 bases, and 17 bases separated the two germline ends. Here the CDR3 reads CASSSGTGEDEQYF. The CDR3 DNA reads as TGTGCCAGCAGCTCCGGGACGGGGGAGGACGAGCAGTACTTC.

The rearrangement links TRBV6-2 or TRBV6-3 to TRBJ1-1, with D possibly being TRBD1 (6 bases). Germline-derived CDR1 and CDR2 are MNHEY and SVGEGT. This CDR3 is built from 15 residues. V was trimmed by 8 bases and J by 3 bases, leaving 19 bases between them. This CDR3 is CASRIQGREDTEAFF. The CDR3 nucleotides read TGTGCCAGCCGAATACAGGGACGTGAGGACACTGAAGCTTTCTTT.

This clonotype was counted between two and nine times. This chain uses TRBV7-2 with TRBJ2-5, with D unclear. Per germline, CDR1 SGHTA and CDR2 FQGNSA. V lost 5 bases and J 5 bases, leaving 18 bases between the germline ends. CDR3 length: 15 residues. The CDR3: CASSPLRLGRETQYF. CDR3 DNA sequence: TGTGCCAGCAGCCCTCTTCGGTTGGGTCGGGAGACCCAGTACTTC.

This clonotype was picked up many times. The V gene is TRBV20-1, the J gene TRBJ2-7; possibly TRBD2 for D (6 bases). The CDR3 contains 18 residues. Trimming removed 6 bases at V and 7 bases at J, with 34 bases between. Germline V gene data show CDR1 as DFQATT and CDR2 as SNEGSKA (reference sequence). The CDR3 here is CSAMGRGGVRATYREQYF. CDR3 bases: TGCAGTGCGATGGGGCGTGGAGGGGTCCGCGCTACTTACCGTGAGCAGTACTTC.

This clonotype was found a few times. V is TRBV6-2 or TRBV6-3 and J is TRBJ1-2; unclear D gene. Germline loops: CDR1 MNHEY, CDR2 SVGEGT. CDR3 length: 17 amino acids. V lost 5 bases to trimming and J lost 5 bases, with 24 bases between them. This CDR3 reads CASSTPFRTVEFYGYTF. CDR3 in DNA: TGTGCCAGCAGTACCCCGTTCCGGACCGTGGAATTTTATGGCTACACCTTC.

The gene calls are TRBV12-3 or TRBV12-4 and TRBJ1-5; 8 nucleotides match TRBD1. The CDR3 totals 14 residues. J was trimmed by 11 bases and V by 6 bases; bases with no gene match: 12. The CDR3 spells CASSSGQGLTAQHF. CDR3 nucleotides: TGTGCCAGCAGCTCCGGACAGGGACTCACCGCCCAGCATTTT.

V is TRBV5-1 and J is TRBJ2-7; D unclear. The CDR3 consists of 13 residues. The V end was cut by 1 base, the J end by 3 bases, with 8 bases between. Germline V lookup: CDR1 SGHRS, CDR2 YFSETQ. For the CDR3, the DNA is TGCGCCAGCAGCTTGTCAGACTTCTACGAGCAGTACTTC. Translated: CASSLSDFYEQYF.

This clonotype was observed at least ten times. The chain links TRBV6-1 to TRBJ2-7; D is perhaps TRBD2 (7 bases). V was trimmed by 6 bases and J by 4 bases, leaving 16 bases between them. The CDR3 is 14 residues long. Germline V gives CDR1 MNHNS, CDR2 SASEGT. CDR3 sequence reads: CASRNIGGRYEQYF. Written as DNA, the CDR3 is TGTGCCAGCAGGAACATCGGGGGGCGATACGAGCAGTACTTC.

In this sample, this clonotype turned up many times. The CDR3 reads CASSYSFTPRGQEQYF. Here the CDR3 DNA reads TGTGCCAGCAGTTACTCGTTCACACCGAGAGGGCAAGAGCAGTACTTC. The genes are TRBV6-5 and TRBJ2-7; D may be TRBD2 (5 bases). V was clipped by 0 bases and J by 7 bases, with 19 bases between them. CDR3 length: 16 amino acids. Germline V gene data show CDR1 as MNHEY and CDR2 as SVGAGI.